These 4 T cell receptor beta chains were all obtained from the same sample, sequenced in a study of T cells after yellow fever vaccination (dated by TCRdb to the late 2010s). The meaning of the sample's treatment or condition label: live attenuated yellow fever vaccine strain. Receptors were amplified or captured by 5' RACE. Sequencing took place on an Illumina HiSeq 2500. TCRdb reran the public reads through fastp at Q25 and MiXCR, keeping productive beta chains. CDR3 protein duplicates are merged, each entry listing the most common genes and DNA. In all, the sample holds around 250,000 distinct CDR3 sequences, and about 7% of those were seen once. The leading ten clones occupy over 0.65% of the sample. Sequenced here: CD4+ T cells sorted from PBMCs, sampled 15 days after the yellow fever booster vaccination. These receptors were obtained from a man aged 25-45 years who received the YFV17D yellow fever vaccine.

This clonotype was seen more than once but under ten times. This chain connects TRBV12-3 or TRBV12-4 to TRBJ1-3; D not resolved. V dropped 5 bases and J dropped 0 bases, with 5 bases sitting between them. This CDR3 comprises 13 residues. The CDR3 protein is CASSVYSGNTIYF. Written as DNA, the CDR3 is TGTGCCAGCAGTGTATACTCTGGAAACACCATATATTTT.

In this sample, this clonotype turned up a few times. The J gene is TRBJ2-1, the V gene TRBV29-1, with D perhaps TRBD2 (6 bases). The germline gives CDR1 SQVTM, CDR2 ANQGSEA. The CDR3 extends over 16 amino acids. Between the trimmed V and J ends, which lost 4 bases and 6 bases, there was a span of 22 bases. The CDR3 protein is CSVVPSALTRTNEQFF. The CDR3 DNA sequence: TGCAGCGTTGTCCCTAGCGCGCTTACCCGAACCAATGAGCAGTTCTTC.

This clonotype was seen only a few times. V and J are TRBV7-2 and TRBJ2-1; no reliable D call. Germline loops: CDR1 SGHTA, CDR2 FQGNSA. Trimming shortened V by 1 base and J by 9 bases, and 7 bases separated the two germline ends. This CDR3 spans 12 amino acids. CDR3 region: CASSLGNSEQFF. As DNA, the CDR3 is TGTGCCAGCAGCTTAGGGAACTCTGAGCAGTTCTTC.

Only a few counts were recorded for this clonotype. The rearrangement joins TRBV7-2 to TRBJ2-7; D is uncertain. Germline loops: CDR1 SGHTA, CDR2 FQGNSA. This CDR3 is built from 11 residues. Trimming took 10 bases from V and 3 from J, leaving 10 bases between them. The DNA for the CDR3 is TGTGCCACCTCAGATTACTACGAGCAGTACTTC. It yields the protein CATSDYYEQYF.